The 7 T cell receptor beta chains reported below all come from one sample, sequenced in a study of metastatic and nonmetastatic thyroid tumors. TCRdb re-processed the PCR reads through MiXCR. The table has roughly 28,000 clones, around a quarter seen once. None of the patients had undergone any treatment ahead of thyroid surgery. The source material was blood. These receptors were obtained from a female donor with papillary thyroid cancer or a benign thyroid nodule (not recorded which). Some clones in this sample may be carry-over from other donors' samples.

In this sample, this clone turned up many times. V and J are TRBV4-1 and TRBJ1-2; possible D gene TRBD1, 5 bases. The V gene lost 2 bases and the J gene lost 6 bases, with 19 bases spanning the gap. The CDR3 is made up of 16 amino acids. Germline assignment: CDR1 MGHRA and CDR2 YSYEKL. CDR3 sequence reads: CASSQPLAGRSDGYTF. CDR3 nucleotides: TGCGCCAGCAGCCAACCTCTGGCAGGGAGGTCTGATGGCTACACCTTC.

This clone is classed as medium-sized. As DNA, the CDR3 is TGTGCCAGCAGTTACTCGGACAGTAGCGGGAGGCCCAATGAGCAGTTCTTC. Translating gives CASSYSDSSGRPNEQFF. J is TRBJ2-1 and V is TRBV6-6; 10 nucleotides align to TRBD2. Trimming at V came to 0 bases and at J to 6 bases, leaving 8 bases not matched to a gene. The germline gives CDR1 MNHNY, CDR2 SVGAGI (reference sequence). This CDR3 contains 17 residues.

This clone was seen repeatedly, ten times or more. This chain connects TRBV20-1 to TRBJ2-4; 12 nucleotides line up with TRBD2. This CDR3 contains 15 residues. Per germline, CDR1 DFQATT and CDR2 SNEGSKA (reference sequence). Germline trimming cut 6 bases from V and 4 bases from J; bases unmatched to any gene: 7. This CDR3 reads CSADASGRAKNIQYF. The DNA for the CDR3 is TGCAGTGCGGACGCTAGCGGGAGGGCGAAAAACATTCAGTACTTC.

This clone was counted many times. A much larger clonotype is one base distant, so this may be a read error. The rearrangement links TRBV24-1 to TRBJ2-5, with D perhaps assigned TRBD1 or TRBD2 (5 bases each). The length of the CDR3 is 15 residues. With 3 bases removed from V and 5 bases from J, the gap between germline ends came to 15 bases. Germline CDR1 reads KGHDR; CDR2 reads SFDVKD. In nucleotides, the CDR3 is TGTGCCACCAGTGATCCCGGGGCCCCGGGGGAGACCCAGTACTTC. Protein sequence: CATSDPGAPGETQYF.

By proportion, this clone is medium-sized. This chain joins TRBV12-3 or TRBV12-4 and TRBJ1-1; D is unresolved. V gave up 6 bases and J gave up 8 bases, with 13 bases separating them. The CDR3 is 12 residues long. CDR3 in amino acids: CASSDDTPEAFF. The CDR3 DNA is TGTGCCAGCAGCGACGACACCCCCGAAGCTTTCTTT.

This clone was picked up many times. The chain uses TRBV6-5 and TRBJ2-3; tentative D call: TRBD2 (5 bases). Trimming shortened V by 2 bases and J by 5 bases, and 14 bases separated the two germline ends. Germline lookup yields CDR1 MNHEY and CDR2 SVGAGI. The CDR3 extends over 15 amino acids. The CDR3 is CASSYGSGEIDTQYF. Here the CDR3 DNA reads TGTGCCAGCAGTTACGGGTCCGGGGAGATAGATACGCAGTATTTT.

This clone came up many times. This chain connects TRBV5-1 to TRBJ2-5; TRBD1 might be the D (5 bases). The V end was cut by 8 bases, the J end by 0 bases, with 8 bases between. The germline gives CDR1 SGHRS, CDR2 YFSETQ. CDR3 length: 12 amino acids. The CDR3 sequence is CASTGDQETQYF. The DNA for the CDR3 is TGCGCCAGTACAGGTGACCAAGAGACCCAGTACTTC.